This TCR beta chain originates from a study of graft-versus-host responses after intestinal transplantation. CDR1 SNHLY and CDR2 FYNNEI come from the germline V gene. The CDR3 has 19 residues. The ends lost 2 bases at V and 0 bases at J; junction bases unmatched: 7. The method was immunoSEQ multiplex PCR; TCRdb's version includes in-frame clones alone and lacks a portion of them. The data hold 50,000 to 75,000 clones, with 90% observed a single time. Notes on this clone: What it binds is unknown.

Study observations and caveats: Researchers found GvH clones in recipient marrow, and some showed up first in ileum or blood.

The chain uses TRBV2 and TRBJ2-4; TRBD2 aligns across 13 bases. The sample here was unstimulated CD8+ T cells sorted from spleen or lymph node cells, taken before transplant. This sequence originates from a human donor who was the organ donor for an intestinal transplant. In DNA, the CDR3 is TGTGCCAGCAGTGAACTAGGGACTAGCGGGAACCTAGCCAAAAACATTCAGTACTTC. Translating it yields CASSELGTSGNLAKNIQYF.